A selection of T cell receptor beta chains follows, all from one sample in a study of CD8 T cells in Susac syndrome. Using its own MiXCR run on the immunoSEQ multiplex PCR reads, TCRdb lists one record per CDR3 protein. The sample lists roughly 200,000 distinct CDR3 sequences, more than 85% occurring once. The sequenced sample consisted of CD4+ T cells from PBMCs. Source of these receptors: a human donor with Susac syndrome. Both conserved end residues are part of each CDR3. D genes are given only for firm matches. Size values are once, few and many counts, or a class for expanded clones, and some rows have none.

v_gene	j_gene	d_gene	abundance	CDR3aa	CDR3nt
TRBV12-3/TRBV12-4	TRBJ2-3	-	-	CASSSQTVSTDTQYF	TGTGCCAGCAGTTCGCAGACAGTTAGCACAGATACGCAGTATTTT
TRBV7-9	TRBJ2-5	-	-	CASSHRWGAETQYF	TGTGCCAGCAGCCATAGGTGGGGGGCTGAGACCCAGTACTTC
TRBV5-6	TRBJ2-7	TRBD1	-	CASSLGQGFYEQYF	TGTGCCAGCAGCCTAGGACAGGGGTTCTACGAGCAGTACTTC
TRBV7-9	TRBJ2-5	TRBD1	-	CASTRPQGGQETQYF	TGTGCCAGCACCAGACCACAGGGGGGCCAAGAGACCCAGTACTTC
TRBV2	TRBJ2-5	-	few	CASSRQGGETQYF	TGTGCCAGCAGTAGGCAGGGTGGGGAGACCCAGTACTTC
TRBV18	TRBJ2-3	TRBD2	-	CASSRLGTNLDTQYF	TGTGCCAGCTCAAGGCTGGGGACTAACCTCGATACGCAGTATTTT
TRBV5-1	TRBJ1-1	-	-	CASSLEVVFQNTEAFF	TGCGCCAGCAGCTTGGAGGTCGTGTTCCAGAACACTGAAGCTTTCTTT
TRBV20-1	TRBJ2-1	TRBD2	-	CSAGLLAGIHNEQFF	TGCAGTGCTGGACTACTAGCGGGAATCCACAATGAGCAGTTCTTC
TRBV6-2/TRBV6-3	TRBJ2-2	TRBD2	-	CASTWRGGNTGELFF	TGTGCCAGCACGTGGCGGGGGGGCAACACCGGGGAGCTGTTTTTT
TRBV27	TRBJ1-2	-	-	CASGRTGGYGYTF	TGTGCCAGCGGAAGGACCGGCGGCTATGGCTACACCTTC
TRBV10-3	TRBJ1-1	-	-	CAISDGLGGSGTEAFF	TGTGCCATCAGTGACGGGCTGGGGGGGTCGGGCACTGAAGCTTTCTTT
TRBV20-1	TRBJ1-1	-	-	CSARDIGGGIEAFF	TGCAGTGCTAGAGATATCGGTGGGGGAATCGAAGCTTTCTTT
TRBV11-2	TRBJ2-6	-	-	CASLHLSPGANVLTF	TGTGCCAGCCTTCACTTATCGCCTGGGGCCAACGTCCTGACTTTC
TRBV18	TRBJ2-6	-	-	CASSPQRDSGANVLTF	TGTGCCAGCTCACCACAAAGAGACTCTGGGGCCAACGTCCTGACTTTC